The source of this TCR beta chain is a study of blood T cell repertoires in COVID-19. Across the study: The origin of the acute and convalescent COVID-19 samples was the United States, Italy and Spain. PBMCs, B-cell-depleted T cells, or T cells provided the cDNA or gDNA that made up the material.

This CDR3 region has 14 residues. Germline lookup yields CDR1 SGHRS and CDR2 YFSETQ. V was shortened by 4 bases and J by 1 base, with 9 bases between the two germline ends. In the authors' workflow: For nucleated cells, counts were estimated from reference gene primer amplification. The assay was immunoSEQ multiplex PCR, and TCRdb's table has in-frame clones only and misses some. V and J calls and clone size come straight from that table; D and trimming were deduced from the DNA. Among 120,000 to 150,000 clones listed, about 87% were seen once. This TCR was sampled from an elderly woman with acute or convalescent COVID-19. V and J are TRBV5-1 and TRBJ1-3; no firm D call. The sequenced sample was peripheral blood. The CDR3 loop is CASSPSGSGNTIYF. In nucleotides, the CDR3 is TGCGCCAGCAGCCCGAGTGGTTCTGGAAACACCATATATTTT.